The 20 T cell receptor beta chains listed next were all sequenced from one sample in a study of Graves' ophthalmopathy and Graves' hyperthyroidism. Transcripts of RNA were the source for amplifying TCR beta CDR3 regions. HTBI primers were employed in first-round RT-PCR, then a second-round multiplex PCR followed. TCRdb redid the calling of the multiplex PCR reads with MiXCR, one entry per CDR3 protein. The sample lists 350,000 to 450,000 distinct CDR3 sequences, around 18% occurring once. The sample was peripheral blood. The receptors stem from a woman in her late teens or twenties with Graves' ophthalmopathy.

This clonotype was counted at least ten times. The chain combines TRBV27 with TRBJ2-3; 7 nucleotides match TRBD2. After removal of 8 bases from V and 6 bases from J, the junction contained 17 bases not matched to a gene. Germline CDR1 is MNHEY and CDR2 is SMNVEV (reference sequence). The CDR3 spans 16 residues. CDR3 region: CASRPNEGAGLDTQYF. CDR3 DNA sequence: TGTGCCAGCCGTCCCAACGAGGGAGCGGGGCTGGATACGCAGTATTTT.

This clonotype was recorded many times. In DNA, the CDR3 is TGTGCCTGGAGTGTAATCCGCCAGGGAAATACCGGGGAGCTGTTTTTT. Translation gives CAWSVIRQGNTGELFF. The V and J genes are TRBV30 and TRBJ2-2; D is perhaps TRBD1 (5 bases). The germline CDR1 and CDR2 sequences are GTSNPN and SVGIG (reference sequence). This CDR3 has 16 amino acids. The V end was cut by 0 bases, the J end by 5 bases, with 16 bases between.

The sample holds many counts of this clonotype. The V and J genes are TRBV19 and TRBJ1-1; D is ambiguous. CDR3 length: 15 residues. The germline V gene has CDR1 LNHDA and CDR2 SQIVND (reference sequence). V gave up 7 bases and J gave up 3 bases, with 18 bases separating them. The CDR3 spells CASNSHVSRDTEAFF. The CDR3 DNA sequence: TGTGCCAGTAACTCTCATGTCTCGCGGGACACTGAAGCTTTCTTT.

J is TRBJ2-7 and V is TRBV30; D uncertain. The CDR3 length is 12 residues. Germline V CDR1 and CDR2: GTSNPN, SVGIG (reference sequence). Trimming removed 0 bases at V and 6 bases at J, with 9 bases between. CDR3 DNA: TGTGCCTGGAGTGTCTTCAGTTCCGAGCAGTACTTC. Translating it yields CAWSVFSSEQYF.

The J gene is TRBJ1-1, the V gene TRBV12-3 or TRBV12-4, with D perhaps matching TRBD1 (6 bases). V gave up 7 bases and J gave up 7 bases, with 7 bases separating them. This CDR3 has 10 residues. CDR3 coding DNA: TGTGCCAGCAAGGGGGGTGAAGCTTTCTTT. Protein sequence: CASKGGEAFF.

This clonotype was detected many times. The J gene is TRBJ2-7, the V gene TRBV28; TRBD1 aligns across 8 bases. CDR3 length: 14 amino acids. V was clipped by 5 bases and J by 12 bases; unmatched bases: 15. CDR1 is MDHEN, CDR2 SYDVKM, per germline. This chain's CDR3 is CASSPLRDRKIAYF. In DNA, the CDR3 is TGTGCCAGCAGTCCACTCCGGGACAGGAAAATAGCGTACTTC.

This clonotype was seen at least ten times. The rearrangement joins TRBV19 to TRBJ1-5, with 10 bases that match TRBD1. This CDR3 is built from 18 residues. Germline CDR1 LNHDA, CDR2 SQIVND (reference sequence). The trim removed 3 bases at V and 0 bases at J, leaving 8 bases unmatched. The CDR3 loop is CASSMRIGTGASNQPQHF. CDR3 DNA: TGTGCCAGTAGTATGAGGATCGGGACAGGGGCTAGCAATCAGCCCCAGCATTTT.

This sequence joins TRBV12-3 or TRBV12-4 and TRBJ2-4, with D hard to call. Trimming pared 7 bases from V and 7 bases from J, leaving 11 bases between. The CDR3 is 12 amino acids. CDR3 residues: CASNRMGNIQYF. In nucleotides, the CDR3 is TGTGCCAGCAACCGGATGGGGAACATTCAGTACTTC.

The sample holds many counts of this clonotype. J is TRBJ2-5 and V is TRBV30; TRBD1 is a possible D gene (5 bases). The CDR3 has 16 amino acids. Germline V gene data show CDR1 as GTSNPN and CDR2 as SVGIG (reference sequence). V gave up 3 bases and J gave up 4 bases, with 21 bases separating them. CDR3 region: CAWSLPPTVRRETQYF. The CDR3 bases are TGTGCCTGGAGCCTACCCCCGACAGTGAGGAGAGAGACCCAGTACTTC.

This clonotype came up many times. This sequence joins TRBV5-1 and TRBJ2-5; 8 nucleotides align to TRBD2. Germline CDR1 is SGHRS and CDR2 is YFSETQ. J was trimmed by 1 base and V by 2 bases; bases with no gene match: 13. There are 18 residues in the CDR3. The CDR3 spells CASSLGRASGPLQETQYF. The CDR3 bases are TGCGCCAGCAGCTTAGGACGGGCTAGCGGGCCCCTCCAAGAGACCCAGTACTTC.

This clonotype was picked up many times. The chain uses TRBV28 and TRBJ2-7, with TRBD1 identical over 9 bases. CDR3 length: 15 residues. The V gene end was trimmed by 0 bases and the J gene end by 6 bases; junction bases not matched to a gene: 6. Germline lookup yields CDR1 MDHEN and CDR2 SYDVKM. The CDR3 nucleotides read TGTGCCAGCAGTTTATGGGGGACAGGGCGCAGCGAGCAGTACTTC. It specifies CASSLWGTGRSEQYF.

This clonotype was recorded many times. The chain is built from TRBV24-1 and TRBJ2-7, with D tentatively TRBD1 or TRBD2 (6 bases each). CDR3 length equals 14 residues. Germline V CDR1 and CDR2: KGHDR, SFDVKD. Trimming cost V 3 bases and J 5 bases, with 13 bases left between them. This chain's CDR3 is CATSDPGALDEQYF. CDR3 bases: TGTGCCACCAGTGATCCGGGGGCGCTTGACGAGCAGTACTTC.

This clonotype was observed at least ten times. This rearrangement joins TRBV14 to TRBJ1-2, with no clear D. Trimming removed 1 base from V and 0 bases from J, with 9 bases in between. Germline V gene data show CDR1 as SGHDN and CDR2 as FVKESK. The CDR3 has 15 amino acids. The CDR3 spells CASSQVWNPNYGYTF. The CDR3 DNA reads TGTGCCAGCAGCCAAGTATGGAACCCTAACTATGGCTACACCTTC. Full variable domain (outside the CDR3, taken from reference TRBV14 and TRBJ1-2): EAGVTQFPSHSVIEKGQTVTLRCDPISGHDNLYWYRRVMGKEIKFLLHFVKESKQDESGMPNNRFLAERTGGTYSTLKVQPAELEDSGVYFCASSQVWNPNYGYTFGSGTRLTVV.

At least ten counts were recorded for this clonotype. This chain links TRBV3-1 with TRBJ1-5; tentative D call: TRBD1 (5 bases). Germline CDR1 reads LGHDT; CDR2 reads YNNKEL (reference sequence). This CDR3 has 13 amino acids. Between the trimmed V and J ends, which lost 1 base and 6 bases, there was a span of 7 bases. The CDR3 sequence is CASSQGGGQPQHF. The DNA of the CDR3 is TGTGCCAGCAGCCAAGGCGGGGGTCAGCCCCAGCATTTT.

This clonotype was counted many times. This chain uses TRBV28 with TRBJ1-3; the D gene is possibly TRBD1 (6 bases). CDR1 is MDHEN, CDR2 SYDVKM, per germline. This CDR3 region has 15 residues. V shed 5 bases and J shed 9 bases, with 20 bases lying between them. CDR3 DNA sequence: TGTGCCAGCAGTGCCGGGGGGGCGGATCACGCCACCATATATTTT. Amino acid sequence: CASSAGGADHATIYF. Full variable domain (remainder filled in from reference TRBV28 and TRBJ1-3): DVKVTQSSRYLVKRTGEKVFLECVQDMDHENMFWYRQDPGLGLRLIYFSYDVKMKEKGDIPEGYSVSREKKERFSLILESASTNQTSMYLCASSAGGADHATIYFGEGSWLTVV.

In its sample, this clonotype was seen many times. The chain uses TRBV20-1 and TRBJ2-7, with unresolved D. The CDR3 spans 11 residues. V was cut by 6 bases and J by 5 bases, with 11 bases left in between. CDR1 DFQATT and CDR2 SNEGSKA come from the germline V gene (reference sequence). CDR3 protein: CSASSEDEQYF. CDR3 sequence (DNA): TGCAGTGCCTCCAGCGAGGACGAGCAGTACTTC.

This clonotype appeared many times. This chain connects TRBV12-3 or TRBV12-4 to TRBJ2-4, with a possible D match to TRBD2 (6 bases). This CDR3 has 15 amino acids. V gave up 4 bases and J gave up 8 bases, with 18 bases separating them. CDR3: CASSSSGTVGDIQYF. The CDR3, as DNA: TGTGCCAGCAGTTCATCCGGGACTGTTGGGGACATTCAGTACTTC.

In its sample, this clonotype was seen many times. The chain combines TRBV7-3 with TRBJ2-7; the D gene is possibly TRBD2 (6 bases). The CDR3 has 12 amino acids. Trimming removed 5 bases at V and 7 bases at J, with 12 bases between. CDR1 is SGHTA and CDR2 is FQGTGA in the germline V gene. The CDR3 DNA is TGTGCCAGCAGCGCCCATCGGGGGGAGCAGTACTTC. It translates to CASSAHRGEQYF.

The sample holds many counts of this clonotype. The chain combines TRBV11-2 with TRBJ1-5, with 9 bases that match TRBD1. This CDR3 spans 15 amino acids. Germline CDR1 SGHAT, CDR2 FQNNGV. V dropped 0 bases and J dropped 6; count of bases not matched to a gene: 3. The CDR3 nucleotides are TGTGCCAGCAGCTTAGACGGGACAGGGAGTCAGCCCCAGCATTTT. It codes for CASSLDGTGSQPQHF. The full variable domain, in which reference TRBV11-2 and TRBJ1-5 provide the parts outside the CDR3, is EAGVAQSPRYKIIEKRQSVAFWCNPISGHATLYWYQQILGQGPKLLIQFQNNGVVDDSQLPKDRFSAERLKGVDSTLKIQPAKLEDSAVYLCASSLDGTGSQPQHFGDGTRLSIL.

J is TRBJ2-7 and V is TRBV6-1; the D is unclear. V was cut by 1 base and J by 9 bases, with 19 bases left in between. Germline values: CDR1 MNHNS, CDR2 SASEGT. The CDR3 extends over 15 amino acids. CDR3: CASSEGQSRHGWQYF. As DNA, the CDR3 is TGTGCCAGCAGTGAAGGGCAGAGCCGACATGGATGGCAGTACTTC.